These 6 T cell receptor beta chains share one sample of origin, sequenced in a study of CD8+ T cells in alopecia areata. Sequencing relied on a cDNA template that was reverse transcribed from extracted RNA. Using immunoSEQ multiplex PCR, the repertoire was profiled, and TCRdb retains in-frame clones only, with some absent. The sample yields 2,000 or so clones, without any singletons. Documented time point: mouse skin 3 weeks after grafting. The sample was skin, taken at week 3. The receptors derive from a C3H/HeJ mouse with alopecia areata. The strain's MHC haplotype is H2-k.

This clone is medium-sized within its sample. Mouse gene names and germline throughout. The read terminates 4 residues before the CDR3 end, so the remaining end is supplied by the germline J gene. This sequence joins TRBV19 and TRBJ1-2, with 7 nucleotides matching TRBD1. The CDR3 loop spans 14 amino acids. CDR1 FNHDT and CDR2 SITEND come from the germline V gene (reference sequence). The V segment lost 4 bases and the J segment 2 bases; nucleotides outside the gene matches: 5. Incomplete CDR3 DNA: TGTGCCAGCAGTTCCGACAGGGTTAACTCC. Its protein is CASSSDRVNS. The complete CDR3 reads CASSSDRVNSDYTF.

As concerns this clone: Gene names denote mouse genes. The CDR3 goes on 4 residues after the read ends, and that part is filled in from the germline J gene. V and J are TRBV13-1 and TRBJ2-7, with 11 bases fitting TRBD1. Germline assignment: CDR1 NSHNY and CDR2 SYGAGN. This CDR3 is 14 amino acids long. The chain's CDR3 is CASSGGTGGYEQYF. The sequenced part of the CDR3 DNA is TGTGCCAGCAGTGGTGGGACAGGGGGGTAT.

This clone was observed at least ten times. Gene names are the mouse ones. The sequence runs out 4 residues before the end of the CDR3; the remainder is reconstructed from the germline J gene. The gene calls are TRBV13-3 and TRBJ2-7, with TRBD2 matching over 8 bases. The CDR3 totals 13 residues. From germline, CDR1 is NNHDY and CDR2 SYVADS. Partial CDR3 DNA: TGTGCCAGCAGTGACTGGGGGGAATAT. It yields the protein CASSDWGEY. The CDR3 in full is CASSDWGEYEQYF.

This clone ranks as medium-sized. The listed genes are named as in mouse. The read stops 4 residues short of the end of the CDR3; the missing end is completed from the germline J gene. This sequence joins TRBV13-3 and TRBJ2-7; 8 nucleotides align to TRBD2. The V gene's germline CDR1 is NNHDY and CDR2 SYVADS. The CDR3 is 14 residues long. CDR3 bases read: TGTGCCAGCAGTGAATTGGGGGGGAGTTAT. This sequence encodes CASSELGGSY. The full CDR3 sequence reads CASSELGGSYEQYF.

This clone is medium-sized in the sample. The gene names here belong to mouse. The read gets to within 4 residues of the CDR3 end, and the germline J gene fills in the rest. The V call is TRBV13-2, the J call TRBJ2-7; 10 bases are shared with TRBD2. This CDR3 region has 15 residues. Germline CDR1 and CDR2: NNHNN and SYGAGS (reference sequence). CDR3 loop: CASGDDNWGGYEQYF. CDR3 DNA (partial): TGTGCCAGCGGTGATGATAACTGGGGGGGATAT.

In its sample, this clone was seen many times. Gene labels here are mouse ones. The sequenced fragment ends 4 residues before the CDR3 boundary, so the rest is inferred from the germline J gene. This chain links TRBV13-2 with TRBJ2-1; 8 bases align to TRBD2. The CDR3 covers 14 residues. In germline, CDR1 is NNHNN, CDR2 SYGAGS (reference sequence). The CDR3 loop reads CASGDAWGAAEQFF. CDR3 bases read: TGTGCCAGCGGTGATGCCTGGGGGGCGGCT.